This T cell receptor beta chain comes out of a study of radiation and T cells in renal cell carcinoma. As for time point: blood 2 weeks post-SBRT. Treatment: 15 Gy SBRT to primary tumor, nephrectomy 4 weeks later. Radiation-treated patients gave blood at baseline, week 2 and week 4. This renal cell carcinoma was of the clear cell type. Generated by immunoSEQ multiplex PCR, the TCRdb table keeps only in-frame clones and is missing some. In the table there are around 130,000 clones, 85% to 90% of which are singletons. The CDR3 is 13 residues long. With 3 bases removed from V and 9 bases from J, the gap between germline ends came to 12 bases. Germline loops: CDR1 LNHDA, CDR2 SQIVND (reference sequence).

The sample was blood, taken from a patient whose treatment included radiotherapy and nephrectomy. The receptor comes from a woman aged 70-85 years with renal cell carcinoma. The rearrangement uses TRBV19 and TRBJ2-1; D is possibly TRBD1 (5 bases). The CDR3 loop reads CASSMQGPGEQFF. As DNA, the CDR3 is TGTGCCAGTAGTATGCAGGGTCCGGGTGAGCAGTTCTTC.